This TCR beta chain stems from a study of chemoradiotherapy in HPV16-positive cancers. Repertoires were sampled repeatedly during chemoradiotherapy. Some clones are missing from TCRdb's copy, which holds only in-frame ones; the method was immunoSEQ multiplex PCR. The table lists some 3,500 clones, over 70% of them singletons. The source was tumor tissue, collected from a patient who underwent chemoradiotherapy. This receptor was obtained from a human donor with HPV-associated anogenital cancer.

The CDR3 DNA is TGTGCCACCAGCAGAGATATGAGGGGCGACGAGCAGTACTTC. This sequence encodes CATSRDMRGDEQYF. This rearrangement joins TRBV15 to TRBJ2-7; tentatively, D is TRBD1 or TRBD2 (5 bases each). This CDR3 region has 14 residues. CDR1 is LNHNV and CDR2 is YYDKDF in the germline V gene (reference sequence). V lost 0 bases to trimming and J lost 5 bases, with 11 bases between them. The whole variable domain, filled in from reference TRBV15 and TRBJ2-7, reads DAMVIQNPRYQVTQFGKPVTLSCSQTLNHNVMYWYQQKSSQAPKLLFHYYDKDFNNEADTPDNFQSRRPNTSFCFLDIRSPGLGDTAMYLCATSRDMRGDEQYFGPGTRLTVT.